This T cell receptor (beta chain) was captured by sequencing in a study of shared clonotypes between healthy human individuals. PCR replicates performed on unsorted PBMC used approximately 310 ng DNA, 29,000 or so T cell genomes. Method: immunoSEQ multiplex PCR; TCRdb's copy keeps in-frame clones and lacks some. Here the sample spans some 500,000 clones, around 77% being singletons. The CDR3 consists of 14 residues. CDR1 and CDR2 (germline): MDHEN, SYDVKM. Deletions cut 8 bases from V and 2 bases from J, with 13 bases between. Sequences were obtained from PBMCs. This clonotype was sampled from a woman aged 40 to 50 in good health. Some clones in this sample may be carry-over from other donors' samples. V and J are TRBV28 and TRBJ1-3, with D maybe TRBD1 (5 bases). As DNA, the CDR3 is TGTGCCAGCTATTCTTGGGGGGCTGGAAACACCATATATTTT. Its translation: CASYSWGAGNTIYF.